Below are 22 T cell receptor beta chains sequenced from a single sample in a study of prognosis after radiotherapy for stage I lung cancer (dated by TCRdb to the early 2020s). These reads were obtained on an Illumina HiSeq 3000. The TCR beta CDR3 region was amplified from genomic DNA by two rounds of multiplex PCR. The first PCR round used primers specific to each TRBV and TRBJ gene, with sequences filed in Chinese patent CN105087789A. TCRdb reworked the public reads: Q25 trimming with fastp, MiXCR clone assembly, productive beta chains retained. Each CDR3 protein gets just one entry, which takes the most common genes and DNA from the rows behind it. This sample lists about 25,000 distinct CDR3 sequences; under 40% were detected once. Approximately 60% of the sample comes from the top ten. This specimen was PBMCs, taken before or after stereotactic body radiation therapy (not recorded which). These receptor sequences come from a donor over 45 with non-small cell lung cancer.

This clonotype was observed at least ten times. This sequence joins TRBV6-2 or TRBV6-3 and TRBJ1-1; D is possibly TRBD1 (5 bases). Germline V gene lookup returns CDR1 MNHEY and CDR2 SVGEGT. The germline V and J ends were trimmed by 5 bases and 5 bases, with 12 bases remaining between them. This CDR3 is 13 amino acids long. The CDR3 here is CASSPGRGTEAFF. As DNA, the CDR3 is TGTGCCAGCAGTCCGGGTCGGGGGACTGAAGCTTTCTTT.

This clonotype was seen repeatedly, ten times or more. The rearrangement links TRBV7-6 to TRBJ2-3; TRBD2 matches at 15 bases. Germline lookup yields CDR1 SGHVS and CDR2 FNYEAQ. The CDR3 spans 15 residues. After removal of 7 bases from V and 8 bases from J, the junction contained 7 bases not matched to a gene. In DNA, the CDR3 is TGTGCCAGCAAGGGACTAGCGGGAGGATGGGGTACGCAGTATTTT. It encodes CASKGLAGGWGTQYF.

This clonotype has ten or more counts. The J gene is TRBJ1-2, the V gene TRBV6-1; unclear D gene. V was clipped by 8 bases and J by 5 bases, with 15 bases between them. The CDR3 has 13 amino acids. Germline loops: CDR1 MNHNS, CDR2 SASEGT. The CDR3 reads CASRAGMEYGYTF. Written as DNA, the CDR3 is TGTGCCAGCCGGGCCGGGATGGAATATGGCTACACCTTC.

This clonotype was picked up one time. The rearrangement joins TRBV6-2 or TRBV6-3 to TRBJ2-1, with a possible D match to TRBD2 (5 bases). Per the germline V gene, CDR1 is MNHEY and CDR2 is SVGEGT. Trimming stripped 10 bases from V and 0 bases from J, with 13 bases between. The CDR3 extends over 14 amino acids. The DNA for the CDR3 is TGTGCCACAAGACTACCAGGCTCCTACAATGAGCAGTTCTTC. Translated, it gives CATRLPGSYNEQFF.

In the case of this clonotype: This may be a read error: a much more frequent sequence differs by one nucleotide. The chain has TRBV30 and TRBJ1-4; the match to TRBD1 covers 7 bases. Germline CDR1 reads GTSNPN; CDR2 reads SVGIG (reference sequence). This CDR3 is built from 13 residues. After removal of 8 bases from V and 7 bases from J, the junction contained 10 bases not matched to a gene. The CDR3 region has the DNA TGTGCCGGGACCAGGGGGTTCGCTGAAAAACTGTTTTTT. It specifies CAGTRGFAEKLFF.

This clonotype was counted at least ten times. The J gene is TRBJ2-2, the V gene TRBV7-7; D unresolved. The germline V and J ends were trimmed by 4 bases and 7 bases, with 10 bases remaining between them. Germline CDR1 is SSHAT and CDR2 is FNYEAQ (reference sequence). The CDR3 is 13 residues long. In nucleotides, the CDR3 is TGTGCCAGCAGCTACGGTCTGGGCGGGGAGCTGTTTTTT. Its protein product is CASSYGLGGELFF. Supplemented by reference TRBV7-7 and TRBJ2-2, the full variable domain reads GAGVSQSPRYKVTKRGQDVTLRCDPISSHATLYWYQQALGQGPEFLTYFNYEAQPDKSGLPSDRFSAERPEGSISTLTIQRTEQRDSAMYRCASSYGLGGELFFGEGSRLTVL.

This clonotype has a count of ten or more. The rearrangement uses TRBV19 and TRBJ1-2; D gene unclear. This CDR3 contains 14 residues. Germline V lookup: CDR1 LNHDA, CDR2 SQIVND (reference sequence). V gave up 3 bases and J gave up 4 bases, with 12 bases separating them. The CDR3 sequence is CASSIFTGTYGYTF. The CDR3 DNA reads TGTGCCAGTAGTATTTTCACCGGAACCTATGGCTACACCTTC.

The rearrangement joins TRBV5-1 to TRBJ2-7, with TRBD1 identical over 7 bases. The CDR3 is made up of 13 amino acids. Looked up from germline, CDR1 is SGHRS and CDR2 is YFSETQ. Trimming cost V 4 bases and J 5 bases; bases outside gene matches: 6. The CDR3 bases are TGCGCCAGCAGCCTAGACAGGGACCACGAGCAGTACTTC. Amino acids: CASSLDRDHEQYF.

This clonotype was counted ten times or more. This rearrangement joins TRBV3-1 to TRBJ2-3, with a tentative D call TRBD2 (5 bases). Per germline, CDR1 LGHDT and CDR2 YNNKEL (reference sequence). V lost 2 bases and J 0 bases, leaving 9 bases between the germline ends. This CDR3 has 15 residues. CDR3 protein: CASSQWEMSTDTQYF. CDR3 nucleotides: TGTGCCAGCAGCCAATGGGAGATGAGCACAGATACGCAGTATTTT.

This clonotype was observed at least ten times. The chain recombines TRBV20-1 with TRBJ2-7, with 10 positions matching TRBD1. Germline CDR1 DFQATT, CDR2 SNEGSKA (reference sequence). V trimming: 6 bases; J trimming: 1 base; junction bases outside the gene matches: 6. There are 14 residues in the CDR3. The DNA of the CDR3 is TGCAGTGCGCGCGACAGGGGGCGATCCTACGAGCAGTACTTC. Translated, it gives CSARDRGRSYEQYF.

The CDR3 region is CASSLGHGMLDTEAFF. The CDR3 nucleotides read TGTGCCAGCAGCCTGGGACATGGAATGTTGGACACTGAAGCTTTCTTT. V is TRBV7-9 and J is TRBJ1-1; maybe TRBD1 (6 bases). CDR1 is SEHNR and CDR2 is FQNEAQ in the germline V gene (reference sequence). The CDR3 has 16 residues. V was trimmed by 5 bases and J by 3 bases, leaving 19 bases between them.

The chain employs TRBV9 and TRBJ2-1; D tentatively reads TRBD1 or TRBD2 (5 bases each). CDR3 length: 15 amino acids. The V and J ends lost 0 bases and 5 bases respectively, with 12 bases between them. Germline CDR1 is SGDLS and CDR2 is YYNGEE. The CDR3 loop reads CASSVAGALHNEQFF. The CDR3 DNA follows: TGTGCCAGCAGCGTAGCCGGGGCTTTACACAATGAGCAGTTCTTC.

Ten or more counts support this clonotype. The V call is TRBV5-5, the J call TRBJ1-4; perhaps TRBD1 as D (5 bases). Trimming shortened V by 2 bases and J by 2 bases, and 13 bases separated the two germline ends. The CDR3 extends over 16 amino acids. Germline V gene sequence: CDR1 SGHKS, CDR2 YYEKEE (reference sequence). CDR3 loop: CASSFPTRGTNEKLFF. The CDR3 region has the DNA TGTGCCAGCAGCTTCCCGACACGGGGCACTAATGAAAAACTGTTTTTT.

This clonotype was detected ten times or more. The CDR3 nucleotides read TGTGCCAGCAGCGTAGCTACAGGGGGAAATGGTGGCTACACCTTC. Translation gives CASSVATGGNGGYTF. The V call is TRBV9, the J call TRBJ1-2; 8 bases match TRBD1. Germline assignment: CDR1 SGDLS and CDR2 YYNGEE. J gave up 7 bases and V 0 bases, and 8 bases lay outside the gene matches. CDR3 length: 15 residues.

This clonotype appeared many times. V and J are TRBV6-1 and TRBJ2-1, with 9 bases that match TRBD2. The CDR3 runs 19 residues. The ends lost 6 bases at V and 10 bases at J; junction bases unmatched: 25. Germline V gives CDR1 MNHNS, CDR2 SASEGT. DNA of the CDR3: TGTGCCAGCAGCCCCGGGATTGGTAGCGGGAGCCCCCGGCCCAACGAGCAGTTCTTC. This encodes CASSPGIGSGSPRPNEQFF.

Many counts were recorded for this clonotype. The J gene is TRBJ2-3, the V gene TRBV2; unclear D gene. V gave up 5 bases and J gave up 2 bases, with 8 bases separating them. Looked up from germline, CDR1 is SNHLY and CDR2 is FYNNEI. CDR3 size: 13 residues. Here the CDR3 DNA reads TGTGCCAGCAGTCCCACCTCCACAGATACGCAGTATTTT. This sequence encodes CASSPTSTDTQYF.

The V gene is TRBV12-3 or TRBV12-4, the J gene TRBJ1-5; 12 nucleotides line up with TRBD1. The J segment lost 6 bases and the V segment lost 5 bases, leaving 5 bases of the junction unmatched. The CDR3 runs to 15 residues. CDR3 sequence: CASSAPGQGAQPQHF. The DNA of the CDR3 is TGTGCCAGCAGTGCCCCGGGACAGGGGGCTCAGCCCCAGCATTTT.

The chain combines TRBV6-1 with TRBJ1-6; D remains unclear. CDR1 is MNHNS and CDR2 is SASEGT in the germline V gene. Trimming removed 4 bases at V and 9 bases at J, with 7 bases between. The CDR3 totals 12 residues. CDR3 amino acids: CASSGTGSPLHF. Written as DNA, the CDR3 is TGTGCCAGCAGTGGGACTGGTTCACCCCTCCACTTT.

The sample holds many counts of this clonotype. The V call is TRBV2, the J call TRBJ2-7; unclear D gene. Germline V CDR1 and CDR2: SNHLY, FYNNEI. CDR3 length: 13 residues. Trimming cost V 6 bases and J 6 bases, with 15 bases left between them. The CDR3 protein is CASSVVPSGEQYF. CDR3 nucleotide sequence: TGTGCCAGCAGCGTTGTCCCGTCAGGCGAGCAGTACTTC.

In its sample, this clonotype was seen many times. V and J are TRBV24-1 and TRBJ2-1, with no clear D. Germline lookup yields CDR1 KGHDR and CDR2 SFDVKD. The CDR3 runs to 14 residues. V gave up 3 bases and J gave up 1 base, with 6 bases separating them. DNA of the CDR3: TGTGCCACCAGTGATCAGCTATCCTACAATGAGCAGTTCTTC. It specifies CATSDQLSYNEQFF.

This clonotype was counted many times. The chain combines TRBV18 with TRBJ1-1; D remains ambiguous. Trimming removed 4 bases at V and 1 base at J, with 7 bases between. CDR1 KGHSH and CDR2 LQKENI come from the germline V gene. The CDR3 runs to 13 residues. The CDR3 DNA sequence: TGTGCCAGCTCACTTACAGAGAACACTGAAGCTTTCTTT. Residues: CASSLTENTEAFF.

This clonotype was seen repeatedly, ten times or more. The V call is TRBV19, the J call TRBJ1-5; 10 bases match TRBD1. CDR1 is LNHDA and CDR2 is SQIVND in the germline V gene (reference sequence). This CDR3 has 17 amino acids. Unmatched junction bases numbered 8, after V lost 5 bases and J lost 1 base. CDR3 sequence: CASSGGQGFLSNQPQHF. Written as DNA, the CDR3 is TGTGCCAGTAGTGGGGGACAGGGGTTCTTGAGCAATCAGCCCCAGCATTTT. Filled out from reference TRBV19 and TRBJ1-5, the complete variable domain reads DGGITQSPKYLFRKEGQNVTLSCEQNLNHDAMYWYRQDPGQGLRLIYYSQIVNDFQKGDIAEGYSVSREKKESFPLTVTSAQKNPTAFYLCASSGGQGFLSNQPQHFGDGTRLSIL.